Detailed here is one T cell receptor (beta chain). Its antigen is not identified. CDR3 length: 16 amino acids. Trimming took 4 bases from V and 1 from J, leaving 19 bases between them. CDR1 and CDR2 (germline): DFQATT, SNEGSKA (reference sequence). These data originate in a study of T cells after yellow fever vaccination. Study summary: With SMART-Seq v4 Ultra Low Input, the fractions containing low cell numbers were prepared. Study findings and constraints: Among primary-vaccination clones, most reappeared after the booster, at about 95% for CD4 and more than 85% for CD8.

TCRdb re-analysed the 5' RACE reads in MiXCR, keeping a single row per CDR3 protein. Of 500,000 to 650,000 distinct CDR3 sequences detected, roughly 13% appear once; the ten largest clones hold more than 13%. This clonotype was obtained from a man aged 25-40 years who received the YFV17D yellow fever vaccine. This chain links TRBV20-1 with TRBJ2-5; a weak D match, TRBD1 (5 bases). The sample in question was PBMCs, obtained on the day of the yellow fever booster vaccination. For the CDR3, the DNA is TGCAGTGCTAAGATTGCGTCGCAGGGAATCCAAGAGACCCAGTACTTC. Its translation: CSAKIASQGIQETQYF.